This TCR beta chain was obtained from a study of T cells in narcolepsy. With regard to this clone: What it recognizes is unknown.

Study-wide results and caveats: Healthy controls reportedly lacked the autoreactive clonotypes serially found in patients' blood.

Generated by immunoSEQ multiplex PCR, the TCRdb table keeps only in-frame clones and is missing some. The repertoire holds 30,000 to 45,000 clones, with under 85% as singletons. V gave up 4 bases and J gave up 0 bases, with 13 bases separating them. Germline assignment: CDR1 SGHVS and CDR2 FNYEAQ. The CDR3 has 16 amino acids. The sample taken for sequencing was CD45RA- memory CD4+ T cells from PBMCs. The rearrangement uses TRBV7-6 and TRBJ1-5; D is perhaps TRBD1 (6 bases). The clonotype comes from a human donor with narcolepsy. The CDR3 sequence is CASSSLGGISNQPQHF. CDR3 nucleotides: TGTGCCAGCAGCTCCCTAGGGGGGATTAGCAATCAGCCCCAGCATTTT.